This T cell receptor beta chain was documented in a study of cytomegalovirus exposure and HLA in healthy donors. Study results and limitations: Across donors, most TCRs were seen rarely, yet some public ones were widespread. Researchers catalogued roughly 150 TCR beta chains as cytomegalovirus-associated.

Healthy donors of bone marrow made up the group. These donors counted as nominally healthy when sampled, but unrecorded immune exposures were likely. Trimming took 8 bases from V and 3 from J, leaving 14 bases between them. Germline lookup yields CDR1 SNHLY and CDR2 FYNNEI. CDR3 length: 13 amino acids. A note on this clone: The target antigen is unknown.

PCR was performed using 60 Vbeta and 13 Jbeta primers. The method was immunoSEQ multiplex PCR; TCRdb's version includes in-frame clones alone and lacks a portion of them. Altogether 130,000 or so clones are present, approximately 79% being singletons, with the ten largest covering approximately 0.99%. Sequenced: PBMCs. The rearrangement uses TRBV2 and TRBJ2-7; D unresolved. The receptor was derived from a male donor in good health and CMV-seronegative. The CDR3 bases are TGTGCCAGCCAAATTATGGCAGACTACGAGCAGTACTTC. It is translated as CASQIMADYEQYF.